These 16 T cell receptor beta chains came from one sample sequenced in a study of OX40 agonist ivuxolimab in advanced cancers. The method was immunoSEQ multiplex PCR; TCRdb's version includes in-frame clones alone and lacks a portion of them. The table lists tens of thousands of clones, under 90% of them singletons. This specimen was CD4+ or CD8+ T cells sorted from blood, taken in a trial of the OX40 agonist ivuxolimab. The receptors here all came from an adult with an advanced solid tumor such as melanoma, head and neck, liver or kidney cancer.

The V and J genes are TRBV19 and TRBJ2-4; TRBD2 is a possible D gene (6 bases). V was cut by 3 bases and J by 1 base, with 13 bases left in between. This CDR3 comprises 16 residues. The germline gives CDR1 LNHDA, CDR2 SQIVND (reference sequence). The CDR3 DNA is TGTGCCAGTAGTATGGCGGGATGGTTGGCCAAAAACATTCAGTACTTC. Protein product: CASSMAGWLAKNIQYF.

The J gene is TRBJ1-2, the V gene TRBV6-6, with TRBD1 as a possible D gene (6 bases). The CDR3 loop spans 13 amino acids. Germline V gives CDR1 MNHNY, CDR2 SVGAGI (reference sequence). With 5 bases removed from V and 4 bases from J, the gap between germline ends came to 11 bases. CDR3: CASSQQGSYGYTF. CDR3 coding DNA: TGTGCCAGCAGTCAACAGGGCTCCTATGGCTACACCTTC.

The CDR3 region is CASSQEATANTGELFF. The CDR3 DNA sequence: TGTGCCAGCAGCCAAGAAGCGACAGCCAACACCGGGGAGCTGTTTTTT. The rearrangement joins TRBV4-2 to TRBJ2-2; maybe TRBD1 (5 bases). This CDR3 region has 16 residues. Germline CDR1 reads LGHNA; CDR2 reads YNFKEQ. Trimming shortened V by 0 bases and J by 2 bases, and 10 bases separated the two germline ends.

The V and J genes are TRBV19 and TRBJ1-2; no firm D call. The germline V and J ends were trimmed by 6 bases and 8 bases, with 13 bases remaining between them. This CDR3 comprises 12 residues. Germline CDR1 and CDR2: LNHDA and SQIVND (reference sequence). Here the CDR3 DNA reads TGTGCCAGTAGGTACGGGCGTGAAGGCTACACCTTC. Amino acids: CASRYGREGYTF.

V gene TRBV29-1 combines with J gene TRBJ2-3, with TRBD2 matching 12 bases. V dropped 6 bases and J dropped 4; count of bases not matched to a gene: 8. CDR3 length equals 15 residues. The germline CDR1 and CDR2 sequences are SQVTM and ANQGSEA. CDR3: CSVAAGLAGPDTQYF. The CDR3 region has the DNA TGCAGCGTGGCGGCGGGACTAGCGGGCCCAGATACGCAGTATTTT.

V usage is TRBV28 and J usage is TRBJ1-5, with D hard to call. CDR3 size: 12 residues. Between the trimmed V and J ends, which lost 7 bases and 7 bases, there was a span of 11 bases. The germline gives CDR1 MDHEN, CDR2 SYDVKM. CDR3 amino acids: CASNRAGQPQHF. CDR3 nucleotides: TGTGCCAGCAACCGCGCGGGGCAGCCCCAGCATTTT. The full variable domain, completed using reference TRBV28 and TRBJ1-5, is DVKVTQSSRYLVKRTGEKVFLECVQDMDHENMFWYRQDPGLGLRLIYFSYDVKMKEKGDIPEGYSVSREKKERFSLILESASTNQTSMYLCASNRAGQPQHFGDGTRLSIL.

Within the sample, this clone is medium-sized. The chain employs TRBV6-1 and TRBJ2-3, with TRBD2 matching 12 bases. The V segment lost 8 bases and the J segment 13 bases; nucleotides outside the gene matches: 7. The germline V gene has CDR1 MNHNS and CDR2 SASEGT. This CDR3 is 12 amino acids long. CDR3 nucleotide sequence: TGTGCCAGCCGGGGACTAGCGGGTAGGAAGTATTTT. The encoded protein is CASRGLAGRKYF.

V is TRBV7-8 and J is TRBJ2-1; D is ambiguous. The CDR3 is 16 residues long. CDR1 is SGHVS and CDR2 is FQNEAQ in the germline V gene. The V end lost 2 bases, the J end lost 6 bases, and 17 bases lay between the germline ends. Written as DNA, the CDR3 is TGTGCCAGCAGCTTACAGGCCCGAGCCAATAGCAATGAGCAGTTCTTC. Amino acids: CASSLQARANSNEQFF. Based on the CDR3 plus reference TRBV7-8 and TRBJ2-1, the full variable domain is GAGVSQSPRYKVAKRGQDVALRCDPISGHVSLFWYQQALGQGPEFLTYFQNEAQLDKSGLPSDRFFAERPEGSVSTLKIQRTQQEDSAVYLCASSLQARANSNEQFFGPGTRLTVL.

In regard to this clone: The sample holds other DNA sequences that translate to the same CDR3. The J gene is TRBJ2-1, the V gene TRBV4-2; D is undetermined. CDR3 length: 15 amino acids. V lost 3 bases and J 3 bases, leaving 12 bases between the germline ends. CDR1 is LGHNA and CDR2 is YNFKEQ in the germline V gene. This CDR3 reads CASSQLESDYNEQFF. The CDR3 DNA sequence: TGTGCCAGCAGCCAGCTCGAGAGCGACTACAATGAGCAGTTCTTC.

The rearrangement joins TRBV28 to TRBJ2-5, with no clear D. Germline V gene lookup returns CDR1 MDHEN and CDR2 SYDVKM. Trimming stripped 7 bases from V and 2 bases from J, with 17 bases between. The CDR3 has 15 amino acids. The CDR3 here is CASTQQSLGQETQYF. DNA of the CDR3: TGTGCCAGCACCCAACAGAGCCTAGGGCAAGAGACCCAGTACTTC.

The chain links TRBV7-9 to TRBJ1-1; weak D call: TRBD1 (5 bases). V lost 5 bases, J lost 1 base, and 20 bases lay in between. Germline V gene lookup returns CDR1 SEHNR and CDR2 FQNEAQ (reference sequence). The CDR3 length is 17 residues. The CDR3 loop reads CASSPLVGGKGNTEAFF. The CDR3 DNA sequence: TGTGCCAGCAGCCCCCTGGTTGGGGGAAAAGGGAACACTGAAGCTTTCTTT.

V is TRBV4-1 and J is TRBJ1-4; TRBD1 agrees at 7 bases. V lost 4 bases, J lost 8 bases, and 10 bases stayed unmatched. This CDR3 has 15 residues. Germline V lookup: CDR1 MGHRA, CDR2 YSYEKL. The CDR3 nucleotides read TGCGCCAGCAGCCCAGGGGGAGGGAGGGGCGAAAAACTGTTTTTT. This sequence encodes CASSPGGGRGEKLFF.

This chain connects TRBV28 to TRBJ2-4, with D possibly matching TRBD2 (6 bases). The CDR3 spans 16 residues. The ends were cut back, 2 bases at V and 0 bases at J, with 11 bases in the middle. CDR1 is MDHEN and CDR2 is SYDVKM in the germline V gene. CDR3 bases: TGTGCCAGCAGTTTAGGTTCGGGACTAGCCAAAAACATTCAGTACTTC. It is translated as CASSLGSGLAKNIQYF.

This clone has more than one count but fewer than ten. The chain uses TRBV2 and TRBJ1-5; 7 nucleotides agree with TRBD1. The CDR3 has 14 amino acids. In germline, CDR1 is SNHLY, CDR2 FYNNEI. The ends lost 3 bases at V and 7 bases at J; junction bases unmatched: 6. CDR3 bases: TGTGCCAGCAGTGATTACGACAGGGCGCAGCCCCAGCATTTT. It encodes CASSDYDRAQPQHF.

V usage is TRBV10-3 and J usage is TRBJ1-1; TRBD1 matches at 8 bases. Looked up from germline, CDR1 is ENHRY and CDR2 is SYGVKD. The CDR3 covers 14 residues. Trimming cost V 2 bases and J 6 bases; bases outside gene matches: 5. The CDR3 sequence is CAISERTGSSEAFF. In DNA, the CDR3 is TGTGCCATCAGTGAGAGGACAGGGTCTTCTGAAGCTTTCTTT.

The chain is built from TRBV28 and TRBJ2-7; 11 nucleotides agree with TRBD2. The CDR3 spans 16 residues. The J segment lost 3 bases and the V segment lost 8 bases, leaving 12 bases of the junction unmatched. CDR1 and CDR2 from the germline V gene are MDHEN and SYDVKM. The CDR3 reads CASGLAGGQRFYEQYF. For the CDR3, the DNA is TGTGCCAGCGGGCTAGCGGGAGGCCAACGCTTCTACGAGCAGTACTTC.